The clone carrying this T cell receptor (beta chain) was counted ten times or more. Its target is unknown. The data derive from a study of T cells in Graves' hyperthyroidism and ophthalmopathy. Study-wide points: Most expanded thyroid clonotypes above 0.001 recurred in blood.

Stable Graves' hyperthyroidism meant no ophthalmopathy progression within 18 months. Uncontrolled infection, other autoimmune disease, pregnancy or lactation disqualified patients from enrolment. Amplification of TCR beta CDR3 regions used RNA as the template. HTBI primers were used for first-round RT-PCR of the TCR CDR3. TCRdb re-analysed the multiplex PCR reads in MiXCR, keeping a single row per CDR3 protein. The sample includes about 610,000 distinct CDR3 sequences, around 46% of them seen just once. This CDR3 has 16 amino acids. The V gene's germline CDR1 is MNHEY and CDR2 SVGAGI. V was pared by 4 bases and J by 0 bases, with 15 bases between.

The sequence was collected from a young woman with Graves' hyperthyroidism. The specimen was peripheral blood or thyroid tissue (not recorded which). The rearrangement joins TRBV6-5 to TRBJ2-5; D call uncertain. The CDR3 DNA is TGTGCCAGCAGTTCAAGGTATAGAGCAGACCAAGAGACCCAGTACTTC. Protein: CASSSRYRADQETQYF.